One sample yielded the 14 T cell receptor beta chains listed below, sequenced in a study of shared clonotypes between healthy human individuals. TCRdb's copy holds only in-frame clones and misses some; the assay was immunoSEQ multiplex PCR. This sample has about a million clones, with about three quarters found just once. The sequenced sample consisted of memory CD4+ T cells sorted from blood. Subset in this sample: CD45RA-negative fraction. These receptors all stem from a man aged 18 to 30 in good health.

The CDR3 region has the DNA TGTGCCAGCAGTGGGACAGTTCCGCCCTATGGCTACACCTTC. Translating it yields CASSGTVPPYGYTF. The rearrangement links TRBV28 to TRBJ1-2; 7 bases align to TRBD1. Germline V gives CDR1 MDHEN, CDR2 SYDVKM. CDR3 size: 14 residues. Trimming at V came to 5 bases and at J to 4 bases, leaving 7 bases not matched to a gene.

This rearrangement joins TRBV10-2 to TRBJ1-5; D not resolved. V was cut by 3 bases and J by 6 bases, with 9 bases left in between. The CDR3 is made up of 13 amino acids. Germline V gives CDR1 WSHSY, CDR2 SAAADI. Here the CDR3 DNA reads TGCGCCAGCAGTGATTCAAAATCTCAGCCCCAGCATTTT. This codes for CASSDSKSQPQHF.

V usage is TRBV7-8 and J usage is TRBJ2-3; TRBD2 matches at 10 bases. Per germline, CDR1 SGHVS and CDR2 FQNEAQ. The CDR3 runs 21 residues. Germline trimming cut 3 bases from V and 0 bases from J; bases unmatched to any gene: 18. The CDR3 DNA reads TGTGCCAGCAGCTTCTCGGTATTCGTTAGCGGGGGGCCCCAAAGCACAGATACGCAGTATTTT. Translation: CASSFSVFVSGGPQSTDTQYF.

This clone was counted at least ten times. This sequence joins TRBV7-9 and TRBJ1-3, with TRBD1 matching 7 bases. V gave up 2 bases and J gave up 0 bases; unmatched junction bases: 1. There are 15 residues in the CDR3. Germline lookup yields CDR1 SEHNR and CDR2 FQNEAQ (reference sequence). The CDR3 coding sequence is TGTGCCAGCAGCTTATGGGACAGCTCTGGAAACACCATATATTTT. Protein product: CASSLWDSSGNTIYF.

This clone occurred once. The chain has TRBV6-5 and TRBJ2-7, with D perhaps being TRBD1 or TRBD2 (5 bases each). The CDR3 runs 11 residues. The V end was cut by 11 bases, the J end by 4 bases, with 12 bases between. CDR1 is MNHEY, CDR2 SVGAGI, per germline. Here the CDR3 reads CAVRGSYEQYF. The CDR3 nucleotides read TGTGCCGTACGGGGCTCTTACGAGCAGTACTTC.

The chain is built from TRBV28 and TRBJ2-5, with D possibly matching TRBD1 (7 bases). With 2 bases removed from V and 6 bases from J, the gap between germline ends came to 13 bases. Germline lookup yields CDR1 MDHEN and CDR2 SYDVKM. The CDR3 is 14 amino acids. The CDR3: CASSLGGGAKTQYF. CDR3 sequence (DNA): TGTGCCAGCAGTTTAGGAGGGGGCGCAAAGACCCAGTACTTC. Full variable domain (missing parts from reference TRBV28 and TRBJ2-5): DVKVTQSSRYLVKRTGEKVFLECVQDMDHENMFWYRQDPGLGLRLIYFSYDVKMKEKGDIPEGYSVSREKKERFSLILESASTNQTSMYLCASSLGGGAKTQYFGPGTRLLVL.

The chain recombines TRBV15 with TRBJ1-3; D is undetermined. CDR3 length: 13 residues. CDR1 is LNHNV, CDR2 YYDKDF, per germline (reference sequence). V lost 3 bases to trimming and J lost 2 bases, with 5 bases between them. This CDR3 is CATSRDAGNTIYF. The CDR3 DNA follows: TGTGCCACCAGCAGGGACGCTGGAAACACCATATATTTT.

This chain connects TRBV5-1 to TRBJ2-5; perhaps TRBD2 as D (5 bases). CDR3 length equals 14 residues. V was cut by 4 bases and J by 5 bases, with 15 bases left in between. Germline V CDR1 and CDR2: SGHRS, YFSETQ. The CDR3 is CASSHPRGGETQYF. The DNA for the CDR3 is TGCGCCAGCAGCCACCCCAGAGGAGGTGAGACCCAGTACTTC.

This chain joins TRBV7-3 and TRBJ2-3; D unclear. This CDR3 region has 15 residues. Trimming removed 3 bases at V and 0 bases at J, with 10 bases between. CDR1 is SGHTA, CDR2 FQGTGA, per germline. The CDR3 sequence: CASSLRGDSTDTQYF. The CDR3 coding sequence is TGTGCCAGCAGCTTGCGCGGAGACAGCACAGATACGCAGTATTTT.

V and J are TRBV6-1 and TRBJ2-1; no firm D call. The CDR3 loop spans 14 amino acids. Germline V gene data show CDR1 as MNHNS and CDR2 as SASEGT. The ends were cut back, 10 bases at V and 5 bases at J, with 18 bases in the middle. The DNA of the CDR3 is TGTGCCAATAAACCGGACGACCTGCACAATGAGCAGTTCTTC. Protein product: CANKPDDLHNEQFF.

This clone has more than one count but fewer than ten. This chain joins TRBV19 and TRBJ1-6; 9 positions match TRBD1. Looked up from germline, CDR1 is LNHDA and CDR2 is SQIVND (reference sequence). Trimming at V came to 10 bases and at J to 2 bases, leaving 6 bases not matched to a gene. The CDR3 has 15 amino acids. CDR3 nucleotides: TGTGCCACCCGACAGGGGGACGCCTATAATTCACCCCTCCACTTT. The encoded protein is CATRQGDAYNSPLHF.

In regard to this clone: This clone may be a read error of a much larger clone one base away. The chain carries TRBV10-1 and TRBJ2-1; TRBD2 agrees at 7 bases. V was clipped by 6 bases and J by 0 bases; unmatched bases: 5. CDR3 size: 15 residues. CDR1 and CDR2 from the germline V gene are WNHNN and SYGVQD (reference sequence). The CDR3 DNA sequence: TGCGCCAGCAGCGCCGGGGGGAGCTCCTACAATGAGCAGTTCTTC. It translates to CASSAGGSSYNEQFF.

In DNA, the CDR3 is TGCGCCAGCAGCTTGGGGACAGGGGCGAACACTGAAGCTTTCTTT. It yields the protein CASSLGTGANTEAFF. The V call is TRBV5-1, the J call TRBJ1-1; TRBD1 matches 9 bases. The CDR3 length is 15 residues. J gave up 1 base and V 0 bases, and 1 base lay outside the gene matches. CDR1 and CDR2 from the germline V gene are SGHRS and YFSETQ.

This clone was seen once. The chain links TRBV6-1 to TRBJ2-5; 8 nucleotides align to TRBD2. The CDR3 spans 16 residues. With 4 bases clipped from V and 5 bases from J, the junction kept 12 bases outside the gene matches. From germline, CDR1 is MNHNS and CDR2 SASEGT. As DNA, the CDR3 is TGTGCCAGCAGTGCAAACTCAGCGGGAGTGGGGGAGACCCAGTACTTC. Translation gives CASSANSAGVGETQYF.